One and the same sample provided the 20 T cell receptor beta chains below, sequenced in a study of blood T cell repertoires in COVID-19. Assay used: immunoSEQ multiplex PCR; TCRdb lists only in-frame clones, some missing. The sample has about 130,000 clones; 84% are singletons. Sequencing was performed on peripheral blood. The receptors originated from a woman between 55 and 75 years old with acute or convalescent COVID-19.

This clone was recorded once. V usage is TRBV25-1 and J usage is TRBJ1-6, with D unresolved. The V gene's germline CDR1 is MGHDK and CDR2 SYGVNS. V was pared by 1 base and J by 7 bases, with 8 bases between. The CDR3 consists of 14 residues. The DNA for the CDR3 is TGTGCCAGCAGTGAATGGGTGGAGAATTCACCCCTCCACTTT. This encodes CASSEWVENSPLHF. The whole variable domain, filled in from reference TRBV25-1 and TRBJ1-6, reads EADIYQTPRYLVIGTGKKITLECSQTMGHDKMYWYQQDPGMELHLIHYSYGVNSTEKGDLSSESTVSRIRTEHFPLTLESARPSHTSQYLCASSEWVENSPLHFGNGTRLTVT.

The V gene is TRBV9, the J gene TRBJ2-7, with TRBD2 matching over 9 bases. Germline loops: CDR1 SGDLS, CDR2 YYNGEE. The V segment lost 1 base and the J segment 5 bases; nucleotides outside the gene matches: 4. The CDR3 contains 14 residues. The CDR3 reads CASSVMAGGNEQYF. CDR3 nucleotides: TGTGCCAGCAGCGTAATGGCGGGGGGGAACGAGCAGTACTTC.

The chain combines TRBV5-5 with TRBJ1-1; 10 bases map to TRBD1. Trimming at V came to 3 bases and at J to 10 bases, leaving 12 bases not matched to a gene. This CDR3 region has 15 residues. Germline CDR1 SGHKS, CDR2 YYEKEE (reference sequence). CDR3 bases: TGTGCCAGCAGCTCCCCCCGGGACAGGGGTTTAAGAGCTTTCTTT. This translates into CASSSPRDRGLRAFF.

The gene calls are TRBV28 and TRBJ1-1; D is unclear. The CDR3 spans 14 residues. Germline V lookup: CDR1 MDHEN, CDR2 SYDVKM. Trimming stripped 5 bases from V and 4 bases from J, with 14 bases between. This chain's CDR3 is CASSQAGSFTEAFF. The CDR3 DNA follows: TGTGCCAGCAGTCAGGCAGGCAGTTTCACTGAAGCTTTCTTT.

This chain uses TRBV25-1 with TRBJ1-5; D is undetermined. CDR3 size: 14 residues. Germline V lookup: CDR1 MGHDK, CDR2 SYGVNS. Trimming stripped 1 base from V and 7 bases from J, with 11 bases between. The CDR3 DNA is TGTGCCAGCAGTGAATCGGGGAGTTACCAGCCCCAGCATTTT. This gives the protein CASSESGSYQPQHF. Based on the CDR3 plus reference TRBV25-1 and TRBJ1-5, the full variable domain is EADIYQTPRYLVIGTGKKITLECSQTMGHDKMYWYQQDPGMELHLIHYSYGVNSTEKGDLSSESTVSRIRTEHFPLTLESARPSHTSQYLCASSESGSYQPQHFGDGTRLSIL.

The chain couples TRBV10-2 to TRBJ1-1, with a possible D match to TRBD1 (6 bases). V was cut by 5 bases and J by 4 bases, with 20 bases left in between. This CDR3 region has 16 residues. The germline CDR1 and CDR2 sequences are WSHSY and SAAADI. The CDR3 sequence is CASSSPRGFWGTEAFF. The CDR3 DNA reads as TGCGCCAGCAGTTCTCCAAGGGGGTTTTGGGGCACTGAAGCTTTCTTT.

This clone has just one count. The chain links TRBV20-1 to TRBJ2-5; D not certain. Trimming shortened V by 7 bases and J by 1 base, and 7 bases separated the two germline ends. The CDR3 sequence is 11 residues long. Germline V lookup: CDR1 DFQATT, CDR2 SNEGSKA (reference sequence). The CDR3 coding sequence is TGCAGTGGAGCTCGCCAAGAGACCCAGTACTTC. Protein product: CSGARQETQYF.

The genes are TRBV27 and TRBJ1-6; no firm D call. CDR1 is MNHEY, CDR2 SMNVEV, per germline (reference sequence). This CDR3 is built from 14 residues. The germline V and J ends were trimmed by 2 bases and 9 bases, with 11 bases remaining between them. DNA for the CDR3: TGTGCCAGCAGTTTAGAGGGTCCTAGTTCACCCCTCCACTTT. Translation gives CASSLEGPSSPLHF.

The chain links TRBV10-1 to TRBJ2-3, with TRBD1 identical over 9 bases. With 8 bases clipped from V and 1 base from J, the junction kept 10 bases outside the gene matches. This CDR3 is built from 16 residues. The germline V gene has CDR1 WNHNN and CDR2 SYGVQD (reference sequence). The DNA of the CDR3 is TGCGCCAGCTGTGGCCCCCGGGACAGGGGCACAGATACGCAGTATTTT. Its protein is CASCGPRDRGTDTQYF.

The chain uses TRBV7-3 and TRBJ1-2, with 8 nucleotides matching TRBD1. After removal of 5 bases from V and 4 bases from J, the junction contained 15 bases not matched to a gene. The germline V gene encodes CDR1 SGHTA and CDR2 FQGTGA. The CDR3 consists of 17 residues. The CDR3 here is CASSLRRRTGKGYGYTF. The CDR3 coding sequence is TGTGCCAGCAGCCTACGCCGTCGGACAGGGAAGGGCTATGGCTACACCTTC.

The chain's CDR3 is CSAGQVAGETQYF. CDR3 DNA: TGCAGCGCCGGACAGGTGGCTGGAGAGACCCAGTACTTC. The chain couples TRBV29-1 to TRBJ2-5; 7 bases map to TRBD1. Per the germline V gene, CDR1 is SQVTM and CDR2 is ANQGSEA. The J segment lost 4 bases and the V segment lost 7 bases, leaving 9 bases of the junction unmatched. The CDR3 spans 13 residues.

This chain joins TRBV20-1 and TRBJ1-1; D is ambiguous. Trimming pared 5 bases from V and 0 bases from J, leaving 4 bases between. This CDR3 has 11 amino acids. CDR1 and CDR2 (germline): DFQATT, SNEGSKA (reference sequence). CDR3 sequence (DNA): TGCAGTGCTCCGTTGAACACTGAAGCTTTCTTT. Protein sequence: CSAPLNTEAFF.

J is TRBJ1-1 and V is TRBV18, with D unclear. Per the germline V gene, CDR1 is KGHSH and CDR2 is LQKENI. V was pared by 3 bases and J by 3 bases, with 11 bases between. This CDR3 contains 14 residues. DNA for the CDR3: TGTGCCAGCTCACCGCTAGCTAGGGACACTGAAGCTTTCTTT. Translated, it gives CASSPLARDTEAFF.

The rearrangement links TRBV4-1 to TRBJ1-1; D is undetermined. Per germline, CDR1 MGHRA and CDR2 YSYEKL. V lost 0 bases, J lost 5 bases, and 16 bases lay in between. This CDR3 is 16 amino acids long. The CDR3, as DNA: TGCGCCAGCAGCCAAGACCCTCGGCGGGCGTGGACTGAAGCTTTCTTT. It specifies CASSQDPRRAWTEAFF.

The DNA of the CDR3 is TGTGCCATCAGTGAGTCGAAACGGACAGGGGGAGAAAAACTGTTTTTT. Translation: CAISESKRTGGEKLFF. J is TRBJ1-4 and V is TRBV10-3; 10 positions match TRBD1. This CDR3 comprises 16 residues. The germline CDR1 and CDR2 sequences are ENHRY and SYGVKD. The V segment lost 0 bases and the J segment 8 bases; nucleotides outside the gene matches: 6.

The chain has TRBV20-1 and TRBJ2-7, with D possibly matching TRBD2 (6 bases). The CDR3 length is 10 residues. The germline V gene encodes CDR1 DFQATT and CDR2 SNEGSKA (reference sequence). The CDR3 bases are TGCAGGGGGGGTACCTACGAGCAGTACGTC. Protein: CRGGTYEQYV.

CDR3 DNA: TGTGCCTGGAGTACAGGGGGCAATCAGCCCCAGCATTTT. It translates to CAWSTGGNQPQHF. The J gene is TRBJ1-5, the V gene TRBV30, with 7 bases aligning to TRBD1. CDR1 and CDR2 (germline): GTSNPN, SVGIG (reference sequence). There are 13 residues in the CDR3. V gave up 2 bases and J gave up 2 bases; unmatched junction bases: 0.

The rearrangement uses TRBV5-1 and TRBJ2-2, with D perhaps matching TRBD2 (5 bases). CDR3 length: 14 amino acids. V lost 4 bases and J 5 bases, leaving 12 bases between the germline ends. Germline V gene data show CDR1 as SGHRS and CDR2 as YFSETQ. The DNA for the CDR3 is TGCGCCAGCAGCCTGTCGGACTGGACCGGGGAGCTGTTTTTT. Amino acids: CASSLSDWTGELFF.

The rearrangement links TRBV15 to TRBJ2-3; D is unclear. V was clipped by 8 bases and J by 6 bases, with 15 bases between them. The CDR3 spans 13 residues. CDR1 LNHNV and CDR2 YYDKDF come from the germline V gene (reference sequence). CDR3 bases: TGTGCCACCGGGTCTAGGTTTGCCGATACGCAGTATTTT. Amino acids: CATGSRFADTQYF.

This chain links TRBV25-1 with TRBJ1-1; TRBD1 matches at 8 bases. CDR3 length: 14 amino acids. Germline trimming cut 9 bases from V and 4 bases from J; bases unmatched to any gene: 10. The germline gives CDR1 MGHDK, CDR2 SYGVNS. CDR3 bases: TGTGCCAGTCTTCAGACAGGGGTGGCCACTGAAGCTTTCTTT. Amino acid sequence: CASLQTGVATEAFF.